The present T cell receptor (beta chain) was sequenced within a study of shared clonotypes between healthy human individuals. Sequencing was performed with immunoSEQ multiplex PCR; in TCRdb, only in-frame clones are kept and a portion is missing. The sample yields about 1.1 million clones, about 84% seen once. The J segment lost 8 bases and the V segment lost 6 bases, leaving 11 bases of the junction unmatched. This CDR3 comprises 15 residues. CDR1 is MNHEY and CDR2 is SVGAGI in the germline V gene. Sequencing used memory CD4+ T cells from PBMCs. Stated subset: CD45RA-negative fraction. The chain couples TRBV6-5 to TRBJ1-4; TRBD1 agrees at 8 bases. The sequence derives from a man between 18 and 35 years old in good health. Some clones in this sample may be carry-over from other donors' samples. The CDR3 protein is CASSLRRQGREKLFF. Written as DNA, the CDR3 is TGTGCCAGCAGCCTTCGGAGACAGGGGCGGGAAAAACTGTTTTTT.